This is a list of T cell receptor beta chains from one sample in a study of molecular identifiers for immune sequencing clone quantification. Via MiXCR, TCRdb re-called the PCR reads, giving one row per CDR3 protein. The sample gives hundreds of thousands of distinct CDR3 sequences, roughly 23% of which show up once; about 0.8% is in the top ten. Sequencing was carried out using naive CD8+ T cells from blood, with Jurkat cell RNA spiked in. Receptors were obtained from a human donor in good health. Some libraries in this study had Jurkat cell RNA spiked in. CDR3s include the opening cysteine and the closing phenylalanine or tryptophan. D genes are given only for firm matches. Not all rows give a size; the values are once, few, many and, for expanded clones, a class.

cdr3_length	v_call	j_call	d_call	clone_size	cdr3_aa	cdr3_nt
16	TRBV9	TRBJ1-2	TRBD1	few	CASSVETGGADYGYTF	TGTGCCAGCAGCGTAGAGACAGGGGGCGCTGACTATGGCTACACCTTC
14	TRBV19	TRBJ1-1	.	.	CASSLLSGTAEAFF	TGTGCCAGTAGTTTATTGAGTGGGACCGCTGAAGCTTTCTTT
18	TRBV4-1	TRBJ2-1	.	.	CASSQGFPRNTFYNEQFF	TGCGCCAGCAGCCAGGGATTCCCCCGCAATACGTTCTACAATGAGCAGTTCTTC
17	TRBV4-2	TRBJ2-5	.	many	CASSQTLDSPSQETQYF	TGTGCCAGCAGCCAAACCCTAGATTCGCCAAGCCAAGAGACCCAGTACTTC
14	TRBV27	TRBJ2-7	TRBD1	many	CASSFYRGAYEQYF	TGTGCCAGCAGTTTTTACAGGGGTGCCTACGAGCAGTACTTC
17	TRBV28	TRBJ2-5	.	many	CASSSQRAGREQETQYF	TGTGCCAGCAGTTCCCAGAGGGCCGGACGCGAACAAGAGACCCAGTACTTC
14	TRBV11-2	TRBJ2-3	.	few	CASSPQNRADTQYF	TGTGCCAGCAGCCCGCAGAACAGGGCAGATACGCAGTATTTT
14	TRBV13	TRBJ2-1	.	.	CASSLRRDKNEQFF	TGTGCCAGCAGCCTCCGCCGGGATAAGAATGAGCAGTTCTTC
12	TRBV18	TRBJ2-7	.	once	CASSPDKYEQYF	TGTGCCAGCTCACCCGATAAATACGAGCAGTACTTC
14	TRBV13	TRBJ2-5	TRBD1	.	CASSWDRGQETQYF	TGTGCCAGCAGCTGGGACAGGGGACAAGAGACCCAGTACTTC
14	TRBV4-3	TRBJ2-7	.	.	CASSQAPASYEQYF	TGCGCCAGCAGCCAAGCTCCCGCGTCCTACGAGCAGTACTTC
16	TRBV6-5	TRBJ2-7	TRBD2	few	CASSPTSGYEAYEQYF	TGTGCCAGCAGCCCGACTAGCGGATATGAAGCCTACGAGCAGTACTTC
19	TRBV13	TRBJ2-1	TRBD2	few	CASSVGLAINFARYNEQFF	TGTGCCAGCAGCGTGGGACTAGCGATTAACTTTGCCAGATACAATGAGCAGTTCTTC
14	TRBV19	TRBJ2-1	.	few	CASRTQGAISEQFF	TGTGCCAGTAGAACCCAAGGGGCTATCAGTGAGCAGTTCTTC
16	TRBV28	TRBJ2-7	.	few	CASSLVRAVLGDEQYF	TGTGCCAGCAGTTTAGTCCGAGCGGTGCTGGGGGACGAGCAGTACTTC
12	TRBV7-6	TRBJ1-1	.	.	CASSLVGTGAFF	TGTGCCAGCAGCTTAGTGGGTACTGGAGCTTTCTTT
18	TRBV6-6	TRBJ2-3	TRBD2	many	CASSWDPRAGGPADTQYF	TGTGCCAGCAGTTGGGACCCTCGGGCGGGGGGGCCCGCAGATACGCAGTATTTT
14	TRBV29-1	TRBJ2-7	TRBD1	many	CSVDGDREGHEQYF	TGCAGCGTTGACGGGGACAGGGAGGGCCACGAGCAGTACTTC
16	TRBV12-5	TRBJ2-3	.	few	CASGSPGTTSTDTQYF	TGTGCTAGTGGAAGCCCCGGGACGACTAGCACAGATACGCAGTATTTT
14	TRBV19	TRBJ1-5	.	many	CASIGWGGNQPQHF	TGTGCCAGTATTGGCTGGGGGGGAAATCAGCCCCAGCATTTT
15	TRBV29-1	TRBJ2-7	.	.	CSVEDSDGQSYEQYF	TGCAGCGTTGAAGATTCAGATGGACAGAGCTACGAGCAGTACTTC
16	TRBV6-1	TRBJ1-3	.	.	CASSGMDSLTGNTIYF	TGTGCCAGCAGTGGTATGGACAGTTTAACCGGAAACACCATATATTTT
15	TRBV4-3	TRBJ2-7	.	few	CASSQSADQFYEQYF	TGCGCCAGCAGCCAATCCGCAGATCAGTTCTACGAGCAGTACTTC
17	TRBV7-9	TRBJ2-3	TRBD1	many	CASSLAETGEGTDTQYF	TGTGCCAGCAGCTTAGCGGAGACAGGGGAGGGCACAGATACGCAGTATTTT
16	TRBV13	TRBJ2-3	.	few	CASSLGPGLTIDTQYF	TGTGCCAGCAGCTTAGGCCCGGGACTGACGATAGATACGCAGTATTTT
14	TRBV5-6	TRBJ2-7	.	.	CASSRPPSRAEQYF	TGTGCCAGCAGCCGTCCCCCATCAAGGGCCGAGCAGTACTTC
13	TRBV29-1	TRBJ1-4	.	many	CSVLHYSDEKLFF	TGCAGCGTCCTCCACTACTCGGATGAAAAACTGTTTTTT
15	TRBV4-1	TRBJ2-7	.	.	CASSPTPRAPYEQYF	TGCGCCAGCAGCCCGACACCTAGGGCGCCCTACGAGCAGTACTTC
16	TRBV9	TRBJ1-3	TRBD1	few	CASTPKGASSGNTIYF	TGTGCCAGCACCCCGAAGGGGGCGAGCTCTGGAAACACCATATATTTT
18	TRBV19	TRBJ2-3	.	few	CASSIRGSRTSVTDTQYF	TGTGCCAGTAGTATACGTGGCTCCCGGACCTCAGTCACAGATACGCAGTATTTT
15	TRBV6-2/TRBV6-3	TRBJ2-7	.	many	CASSYGPKHSYEQYF	TGTGCCAGCAGTTACGGACCAAAGCACTCCTACGAGCAGTACTTC
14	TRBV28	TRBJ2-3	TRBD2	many	CASSPLAGGDTQYF	TGTGCCAGCAGTCCGCTTGCGGGAGGAGATACGCAGTATTTT
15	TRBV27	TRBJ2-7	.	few	CASSYALEGAGEQYF	TGTGCCAGCAGTTACGCCCTAGAGGGGGCGGGGGAGCAGTACTTC
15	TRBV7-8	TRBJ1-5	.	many	CASSLIGGLGQPQHF	TGTGCCAGCAGCTTAATAGGGGGGCTTGGTCAGCCCCAGCATTTT
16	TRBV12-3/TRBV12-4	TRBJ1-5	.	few	CASSQEESWGNQPQHF	TGTGCCAGCAGCCAAGAGGAGAGCTGGGGCAATCAGCCCCAGCATTTT
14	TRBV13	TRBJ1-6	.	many	CASSLVQGYSPLHF	TGTGCCAGCAGCTTAGTACAGGGATATTCACCCCTCCACTTT
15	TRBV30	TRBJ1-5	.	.	CAWSGGQGSNQPQHF	TGTGCCTGGAGTGGGGGGCAGGGTAGCAATCAGCCCCAGCATTTT
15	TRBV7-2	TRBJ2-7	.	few	CASSLDASVDYEQYF	TGTGCCAGCAGCTTAGACGCTAGCGTAGACTACGAGCAGTACTTC
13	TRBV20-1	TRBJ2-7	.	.	CSAPSGPTYEQYF	TGCAGTGCCCCCAGCGGGCCCACCTACGAGCAGTACTTC
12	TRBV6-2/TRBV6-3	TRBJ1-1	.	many	CASSLDHTEAFF	TGTGCCAGCAGTCTAGACCACACTGAAGCTTTCTTT
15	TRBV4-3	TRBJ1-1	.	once	CASGQDSVQGAEAFF	TGCGCCAGCGGCCAAGATTCGGTTCAAGGCGCTGAAGCTTTCTTT
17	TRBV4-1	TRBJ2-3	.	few	CASSYSWDSLYTDTQYF	TGCGCCAGCAGTTATTCCTGGGACTCCTTATACACAGATACGCAGTATTTT
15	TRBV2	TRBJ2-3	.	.	CASSAERGLTDTQYF	TGTGCCAGCAGTGCCGAGAGGGGACTCACAGATACGCAGTATTTT
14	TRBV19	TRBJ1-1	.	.	CASSIAGVGTEALF	TGTGCCAGTAGTATAGCCGGGGTGGGCACTGAAGCTCTCTTT
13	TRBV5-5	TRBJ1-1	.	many	CASSLEGSAEAFF	TGTGCCAGCAGCTTGGAGGGGAGTGCTGAAGCTTTCTTT
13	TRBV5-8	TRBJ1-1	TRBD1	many	CASSLRQGAEAFF	TGTGCCAGCAGCCTACGACAGGGGGCTGAAGCTTTCTTT